These 28 T cell receptor beta chains came from one sample sequenced in a study of blood T cell repertoires in COVID-19. TCRdb's copy holds only in-frame clones and misses some; the assay was immunoSEQ multiplex PCR. The sample shows some 300,000 clones, 75% to 90% of them seen only once. Input material: peripheral blood. These receptors all come from an older woman with COVID-19, enrolled during active disease.

This sequence joins TRBV4-3 and TRBJ1-2; D gene uncertain. The V and J ends lost 4 bases and 2 bases respectively, with 17 bases between them. Germline V gene lookup returns CDR1 LGHNA and CDR2 YSLEER. The CDR3 is made up of 16 amino acids. CDR3 sequence: CASSPHTSARNYGYTF. CDR3 in DNA: TGCGCCAGCAGCCCTCACACGTCAGCGCGAAACTATGGCTACACCTTC.

The V and J genes are TRBV9 and TRBJ1-1; a weak D match, TRBD1 (5 bases). CDR1 and CDR2 from the germline V gene are SGDLS and YYNGEE. This CDR3 has 13 amino acids. V was clipped by 3 bases and J by 2 bases, with 8 bases between them. The CDR3 DNA is TGTGCCAGCAGCGGAGACAGTAACACTGAAGCTTTCTTT. As protein: CASSGDSNTEAFF.

The rearrangement joins TRBV10-3 to TRBJ1-3; D gene unclear. V was pared by 2 bases and J by 0 bases, with 11 bases between. Germline assignment: CDR1 ENHRY and CDR2 SYGVKD. The CDR3 runs 16 residues. In nucleotides, the CDR3 is TGTGCCATCAGTGAGATCGCCAAGAGCTCTGGAAACACCATATATTTT. Amino acid sequence: CAISEIAKSSGNTIYF.

This chain links TRBV5-4 with TRBJ1-2; weak D call: TRBD1 (6 bases). V gave up 4 bases and J gave up 1 base, with 14 bases separating them. Looked up from germline, CDR1 is SGHNT and CDR2 is YYREEE (reference sequence). This CDR3 region has 15 residues. CDR3 amino acids: CASSLDLDSNYGYTF. DNA of the CDR3: TGTGCCAGCAGCCTCGATTTGGACAGTAACTATGGCTACACCTTC. Based on the CDR3 plus reference TRBV5-4 and TRBJ1-2, the full variable domain is ETGVTQSPTHLIKTRGQQVTLRCSSQSGHNTVSWYQQALGQGPQFIFQYYREEENGRGNFPPRFSGLQFPNYSSELNVNALELDDSALYLCASSLDLDSNYGYTFGSGTRLTVV.

The chain links TRBV6-2 or TRBV6-3 to TRBJ2-1, with 8 bases that match TRBD2. Germline trimming cut 2 bases from V and 3 bases from J; bases unmatched to any gene: 3. CDR1 is MNHEY and CDR2 is SVGEGT in the germline V gene. This CDR3 is 15 amino acids long. This CDR3 is CASSYGSGDYNEQFF. Here the CDR3 DNA reads TGTGCCAGCAGTTACGGTAGCGGGGACTACAATGAGCAGTTCTTC.

The chain employs TRBV18 and TRBJ2-5, with 11 bases aligning to TRBD2. CDR3 length: 15 amino acids. CDR1 is KGHSH and CDR2 is LQKENI in the germline V gene. The V gene end was trimmed by 2 bases and the J gene end by 2 bases; junction bases not matched to a gene: 1. The CDR3 protein is CASSPASGGQETQYF. The DNA of the CDR3 is TGTGCCAGCTCACCAGCTAGCGGGGGGCAAGAGACCCAGTACTTC.

The V and J genes are TRBV9 and TRBJ1-6, with 9 positions matching TRBD1. Looked up from germline, CDR1 is SGDLS and CDR2 is YYNGEE. CDR3 size: 16 residues. Unmatched junction bases numbered 10, after V lost 3 bases and J lost 9 bases. CDR3 region: CASSARDRADSSPLHF. CDR3 bases: TGTGCCAGCAGCGCCAGGGACAGGGCGGATAGTTCACCCCTCCACTTT.

The rearrangement uses TRBV28 and TRBJ2-4; maybe TRBD1 (6 bases). This CDR3 region has 14 residues. The germline gives CDR1 MDHEN, CDR2 SYDVKM. The V and J ends lost 2 bases and 1 base respectively, with 6 bases between them. This CDR3 is CASSLRGAKNIQYF. The CDR3 region has the DNA TGTGCCAGCAGTTTAAGGGGGGCCAAAAACATTCAGTACTTC.

The chain links TRBV7-9 to TRBJ1-2; 10 bases are shared with TRBD1. From germline, CDR1 is SEHNR and CDR2 FQNEAQ (reference sequence). Unmatched junction bases numbered 8, after V lost 6 bases and J lost 4 bases. There are 15 residues in the CDR3. DNA for the CDR3: TGTGCCAGCAGGGAACTGACAGGGGGCGTCTATGGCTACACCTTC. This sequence encodes CASRELTGGVYGYTF.

This chain joins TRBV7-3 and TRBJ2-3, with 8 bases fitting TRBD2. The CDR3 contains 14 residues. The V segment lost 5 bases and the J segment 2 bases; nucleotides outside the gene matches: 3. Germline V gives CDR1 SGHTA, CDR2 FQGTGA. CDR3 in amino acids: CASSPGGDTDTQYF. Written as DNA, the CDR3 is TGTGCCAGCAGCCCCGGGGGGGACACAGATACGCAGTATTTT.

The chain recombines TRBV4-2 with TRBJ2-5; TRBD2 matches 7 bases. Trimming at V came to 6 bases and at J to 4 bases, leaving 5 bases not matched to a gene. Germline V gives CDR1 LGHNA, CDR2 YNFKEQ. CDR3 size: 13 residues. For the CDR3, the DNA is TGTGCCAGCAGTCCCCCGGGGGGAGAGACCCAGTACTTC. Its protein is CASSPPGGETQYF.

The chain has TRBV5-1 and TRBJ2-3, with unresolved D. CDR3 length: 15 residues. In germline, CDR1 is SGHRS, CDR2 YFSETQ. V dropped 0 bases and J dropped 2 bases, with 10 bases sitting between them. CDR3 DNA: TGCGCCAGCAGCTTGGTTGAGCCGTCCACAGATACGCAGTATTTT. Translation gives CASSLVEPSTDTQYF.

V and J are TRBV6-5 and TRBJ2-2; TRBD1 matches 9 bases. V lost 11 bases to trimming and J lost 3 bases; unmatched junction nucleotides: 7. Germline V gene data show CDR1 as MNHEY and CDR2 as SVGAGI. The CDR3 runs to 14 residues. The CDR3 here is CAVGTGLDTGELFF. In DNA, the CDR3 is TGTGCCGTTGGGACAGGGCTGGACACCGGGGAGCTGTTTTTT.

The chain links TRBV3-1 (or the pseudogene TRBV3-2) to TRBJ1-6; 9 positions agree with TRBD1. J lost 6 bases, V lost 0 bases, and 9 bases had no gene match. This CDR3 is 18 amino acids long. The germline V gene encodes CDR1 LGHDT and CDR2 YNNKEL (reference sequence). The CDR3 DNA sequence: TGTGCCAGCAGCCAAGATCCTTGGACAGGGGACTTTAATTCACCCCTCCACTTT. It translates to CASSQDPWTGDFNSPLHF.

This clone was observed once. Distinct nucleotide sequences in the sample also encode this CDR3. This chain uses TRBV6-5 with TRBJ1-2; D is perhaps TRBD1 (5 bases). CDR1 is MNHEY and CDR2 is SVGAGI in the germline V gene. The ends were cut back, 3 bases at V and 5 bases at J, with 10 bases in the middle. This CDR3 has 13 amino acids. This CDR3 reads CASSYSGGYGYTF. CDR3 in DNA: TGTGCCAGCAGTTATTCCGGGGGATATGGCTACACCTTC.

In the case of this clone: Its ends do not fully match the called genes, so a read error is possible. The DNA of the CDR3 is TGCAGTGCTAGAGAGCCGGGATCCTTC. It codes for CSAREPGSF. The chain employs TRBV20-1 and TRBJ1-2; D remains unclear. There are 9 residues in the CDR3. Germline loops: CDR1 DFQATT, CDR2 SNEGSKA (reference sequence).

Only one count was recorded for this clone. V usage is TRBV7-2 and J usage is TRBJ2-5; TRBD2 aligns across 7 bases. V was clipped by 6 bases and J by 5 bases; unmatched bases: 9. The CDR3 consists of 14 residues. The germline V gene has CDR1 SGHTA and CDR2 FQGNSA. CDR3 sequence (DNA): TGTGCCAGCAGTTCCATGGGAGGGAGGGAGACCCAGTACTTC. Translation: CASSSMGGRETQYF.

This chain connects TRBV7-7 to TRBJ2-3; TRBD2 matches at 15 bases. CDR3 length: 18 amino acids. The V gene end was trimmed by 5 bases and the J gene end by 2 bases; junction bases not matched to a gene: 8. Germline values: CDR1 SSHAT, CDR2 FNYEAQ (reference sequence). CDR3 in DNA: TGTGCCAGCAGCCAAGGACTAGCGGGGGGGCGTGTCACAGATACGCAGTATTTT. It specifies CASSQGLAGGRVTDTQYF.

The V gene is TRBV7-2, the J gene TRBJ1-6; TRBD1 matches 7 bases. The CDR3 is made up of 15 amino acids. Germline V gene data show CDR1 as SGHTA and CDR2 as FQGNSA. J was trimmed by 7 bases and V by 3 bases; bases with no gene match: 6. For the CDR3, the DNA is TGTGCCAGCAGCTTCCAAGGGGGCGGCAATTCACCCCTCCACTTT. This translates into CASSFQGGGNSPLHF. Filled out from reference TRBV7-2 and TRBJ1-6, the complete variable domain reads GAGVSQSPSNKVTEKGKDVELRCDPISGHTALYWYRQSLGQGLEFLIYFQGNSAPDKSGLPSDRFSAERTGGSVSTLTIQRTQQEDSAVYLCASSFQGGGNSPLHFGNGTRLTVT.

This rearrangement joins TRBV27 to TRBJ1-1; D might be TRBD1 (6 bases). The V end lost 3 bases, the J end lost 1 base, and 15 bases lay between the germline ends. Germline CDR1 is MNHEY and CDR2 is SMNVEV (reference sequence). CDR3 length equals 16 residues. CDR3 protein: CASSLESFRGNTEAFF. The CDR3 nucleotides are TGTGCCAGCAGTTTGGAGAGTTTCAGGGGGAACACTGAAGCTTTCTTT.

The CDR3 DNA sequence: TGTGCCAGCAGTCTAACGACAGGGATGGTCACCGGGGAGCTGTTTTTT. This encodes CASSLTTGMVTGELFF. This chain uses TRBV27 with TRBJ2-2; 7 bases align to TRBD1. V was pared by 5 bases and J by 4 bases, with 10 bases of the junction left unmatched. This CDR3 region has 16 residues. The germline CDR1 and CDR2 sequences are MNHEY and SMNVEV (reference sequence).

The chain employs TRBV5-6 and TRBJ2-7, with TRBD2 matching over 9 bases. Germline CDR1 reads SGHDT; CDR2 reads YYEEEE. The CDR3 totals 16 residues. V dropped 3 bases and J dropped 3; count of bases not matched to a gene: 10. CDR3 in DNA: TGTGCCAGCAGCTCTTCCGGCGGGGGGGCGAACTACGAGCAGTACTTC. Translated, it gives CASSSSGGGANYEQYF.

The chain employs TRBV5-1 and TRBJ2-7; 7 bases map to TRBD1. Germline lookup yields CDR1 SGHRS and CDR2 YFSETQ. This CDR3 spans 15 amino acids. The V segment lost 0 bases and the J segment 3 bases; nucleotides outside the gene matches: 6. In DNA form, the CDR3 reads TGCGCCAGCAGCTTGGAAACGGCAGGGGGCTACGAGCAGTACTTC. Translating it yields CASSLETAGGYEQYF.

In its sample, this clone was seen once. The chain is built from TRBV7-9 and TRBJ2-7, with D maybe TRBD2 (6 bases). Trimming took off 6 bases at V and 2 bases at J, with 17 bases between the two ends. The CDR3 has 15 amino acids. From germline, CDR1 is SEHNR and CDR2 FQNEAQ (reference sequence). CDR3 in amino acids: CASSHLSRGTYEQYF. The CDR3 bases are TGTGCCAGCAGTCACCTGAGCCGGGGGACCTACGAGCAGTACTTC.

V is TRBV5-1 and J is TRBJ2-1; 8 nucleotides agree with TRBD1. After removal of 2 bases from V and 6 bases from J, the junction contained 10 bases not matched to a gene. This CDR3 has 16 residues. Germline V gene sequence: CDR1 SGHRS, CDR2 YFSETQ. CDR3 in DNA: TGCGCCAGCAGCTTCTCTTTTGAGACAGGGGTCAATGAGCAGTTCTTC. It encodes CASSFSFETGVNEQFF.

The chain joins TRBV27 to TRBJ1-6; 7 bases agree with TRBD1. The V gene end was trimmed by 1 base and the J gene end by 0 bases; junction bases not matched to a gene: 6. Germline CDR1 is MNHEY and CDR2 is SMNVEV (reference sequence). The CDR3 contains 18 residues. The CDR3: CASSLYTGASSYNSPLHF. The CDR3 nucleotides are TGTGCCAGCAGTTTATACACAGGGGCGAGCTCCTATAATTCACCCCTCCACTTT.

This clone was recorded only once. The rearrangement links TRBV27 to TRBJ2-7; 7 nucleotides align to TRBD1. V trimming: 3 bases; J trimming: 0 bases; junction bases outside the gene matches: 5. The CDR3 contains 15 residues. CDR1 is MNHEY, CDR2 SMNVEV, per germline (reference sequence). Written as DNA, the CDR3 is TGTGCCAGCAGTTTTCTAGGGACAGCCTCCTACGAGCAGTACTTC. Translation gives CASSFLGTASYEQYF.

The rearrangement uses TRBV24-1 and TRBJ2-5, with 9 positions matching TRBD1. Germline CDR1 KGHDR, CDR2 SFDVKD. Trimming cost V 4 bases and J 2 bases; bases outside gene matches: 7. The CDR3 loop spans 16 amino acids. The CDR3 DNA follows: TGTGCCACCAGTGACAACGGACAGGGGATTCAAGAGACCCAGTACTTC. Protein sequence: CATSDNGQGIQETQYF.